This T cell receptor beta chain was identified in a study of T cell clones after liver transplantation. In the study overall: Samples came from ITN030ST, which attempted immunosuppression withdrawal within 2 years of liver transplantation. Subjects received no induction therapy and standard immunosuppression until randomization at 12-24 months post-transplant.

General study points: Low donor cell numbers restricted donor-reactive repertoire measurement in a couple of subjects.

This clone was seen a single time. What it binds is unknown. The data were produced by immunoSEQ multiplex PCR, yet TCRdb's version contains in-frame clones alone and is incomplete. Of tens of thousands of clones listed, nearly 85% were seen once; the top ten hold approximately 0.47%. The CDR3 has 13 residues. V lost 2 bases and J lost 1, with 5 bases in between. Germline V gene sequence: CDR1 MDHEN, CDR2 SYDVKM. Sequenced here: CD4+ T cells from blood, sampled approximately 3.5 years after liver transplant. This chain joins TRBV28 and TRBJ1-1; D gene unclear. This clonotype originated in a human patient who received a liver transplant. Certain T cells may be donor cells from the graft. The CDR3 spells CASSLAENTEAFF. The CDR3 coding sequence is TGTGCCAGCAGTTTAGCGGAGAACACTGAAGCTTTCTTT.